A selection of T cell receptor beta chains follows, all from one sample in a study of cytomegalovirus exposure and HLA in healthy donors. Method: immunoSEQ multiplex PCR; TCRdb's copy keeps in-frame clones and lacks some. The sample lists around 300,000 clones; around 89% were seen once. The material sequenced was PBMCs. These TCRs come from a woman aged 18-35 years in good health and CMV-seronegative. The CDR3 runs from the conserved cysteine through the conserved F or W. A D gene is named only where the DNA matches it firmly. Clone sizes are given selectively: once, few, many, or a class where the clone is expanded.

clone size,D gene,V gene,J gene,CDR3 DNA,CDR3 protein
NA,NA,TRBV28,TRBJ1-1,TGTGCCAGCAGTTTTGTGTCAGGGAACACTGAAGCTTTCTTT,CASSFVSGNTEAFF
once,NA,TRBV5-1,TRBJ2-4,TGCGCCAGCAGCCCGGATCGGGGGACTGAGGTTCAGTACTTC,CASSPDRGTEVQYF
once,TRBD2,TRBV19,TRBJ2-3,TGTGCCAGTAGGGCTAGCGGATATGGCACAGATACGCAGTATTTT,CASRASGYGTDTQYF
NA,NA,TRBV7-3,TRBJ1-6,TGTGCCAGCAGCTTAATAGCTTTAAGGGGGAATTCACCCCTCCACTTT,CASSLIALRGNSPLHF
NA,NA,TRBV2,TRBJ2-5,TGTGCCAGCTCGCTGGAGGTCCAAGAGACCCAGTACTTC,CASSLEVQETQYF
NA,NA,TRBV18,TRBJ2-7,TGTGCCAGCTCGTTACAGGGTTTTGATACCTACGAGCAGTACTTC,CASSLQGFDTYEQYF
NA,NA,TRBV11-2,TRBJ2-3,TGTGCCAGCAGCTTAGCCCTAGGTTCGACAGATACGCAGTATTTT,CASSLALGSTDTQYF
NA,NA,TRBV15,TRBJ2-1,TGTGCCACCAGCAGAGAGGGCACTCAGTCCTACAATGAGCAGTTCTTC,CATSREGTQSYNEQFF
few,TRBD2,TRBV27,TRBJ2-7,TGTGCCAGCAGCCCGGGGGGCTCCTACGAGCAGTACTTC,CASSPGGSYEQYF
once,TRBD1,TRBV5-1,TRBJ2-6,TGCGCCAGCAGCTTTTCAGGGGGCTTGGACTCTGGGGCCAACGTCCTGACTTTC,CASSFSGGLDSGANVLTF
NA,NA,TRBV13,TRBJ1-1,TGTGCCAGCAGCTTTGTTAGTAGCACTGAAGCTTTCTTT,CASSFVSSTEAFF
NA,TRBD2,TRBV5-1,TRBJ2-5,TGCGCCAGCAGCTTCCGAGCGGGAGGACAAGAGACCCAGTACTTC,CASSFRAGGQETQYF
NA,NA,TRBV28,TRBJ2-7,TGTGCCAGCAGTGTTAGCACGAAGAAGGCCTACGAGCAGTACTTC,CASSVSTKKAYEQYF
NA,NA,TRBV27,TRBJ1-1,TGTGCCAGCAGTGCGACAGGTCGCATGAACACTGAAGCTTTCTTT,CASSATGRMNTEAFF
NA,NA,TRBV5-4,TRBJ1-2,TGTGCCAGCAGCTTGGCATCACTTAGTAACTATGGCTACACCTTC,CASSLASLSNYGYTF
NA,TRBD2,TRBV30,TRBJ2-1,TGTGCCTGGGGACTAGCGGCACAGTTCTTC,CAWGLAAQFF
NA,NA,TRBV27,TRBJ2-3,TGTGCCAGCAGTTTATCCGCACTACTTAGCACAGATACGCAGTATTTT,CASSLSALLSTDTQYF
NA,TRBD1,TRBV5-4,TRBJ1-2,TGTGCCAGCAGCCTGGGACAGGCTAACTATGGCTACACCTTC,CASSLGQANYGYTF
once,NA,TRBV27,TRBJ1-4,TGTGCCAGCAGTTTAACGAACGAGGATAATGAAAAACTGTTTTTT,CASSLTNEDNEKLFF
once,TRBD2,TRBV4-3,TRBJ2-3,TGCGCCAGCAGCCAAGATCTTGGGTGGGAGGGGAGAGATACGCAGTATTTT,CASSQDLGWEGRDTQYF
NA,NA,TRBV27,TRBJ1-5,TGTGCCAGCAGTTTGGAGGGGTCCGGCAATCAGCCCCAGCATTTT,CASSLEGSGNQPQHF
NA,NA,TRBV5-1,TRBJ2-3,TGCGCCAGCAGCTCTGGACAGACAAGCACAGATACGCAGTATTTT,CASSSGQTSTDTQYF
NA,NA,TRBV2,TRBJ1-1,TGTGCCAGCAGTGAGAGGAACACTGAAGCTTTCTTT,CASSERNTEAFF
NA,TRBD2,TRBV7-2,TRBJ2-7,TGTGCCAGCAGCTTAACCGCGGGACTAGCGGGAATCGAGCAGTACTTC,CASSLTAGLAGIEQYF
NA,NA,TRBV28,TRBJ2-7,TGTGCCAGCAGCCCTCCCCCCCGGACAGTCTCCTACGAGCAGTACTTC,CASSPPPRTVSYEQYF
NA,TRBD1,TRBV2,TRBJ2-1,TGTGCCAGCAGGGACAGGGGCAGTTCGGAGCAGTTCTTC,CASRDRGSSEQFF
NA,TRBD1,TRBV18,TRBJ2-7,TGTGCCAGCTCACTAACAGGGGGCTTAGCCTACGAGCAGTACTTC,CASSLTGGLAYEQYF
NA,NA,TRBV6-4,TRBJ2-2,TGTGCCAGCAGTGACTCTTACAGGCACGGGGAGCTGTTTTTT,CASSDSYRHGELFF
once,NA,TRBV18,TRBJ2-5,TGTGCCAGCTCCCAAGGAGAAGAGACCCAGTACTTC,CASSQGEETQYF
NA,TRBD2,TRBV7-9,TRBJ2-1,TGTGCCAGCACTAGCGGGACTAACTACAATGAGCAGTTCTTC,CASTSGTNYNEQFF
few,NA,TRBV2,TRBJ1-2,TGTGCCAGCAGTGTTGAGAACTATGGCTACACCTTC,CASSVENYGYTF
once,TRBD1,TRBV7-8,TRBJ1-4,TGTGCCAGCAGCCGTATGGAGGGGGCTGGTGAAAAACTGTTTTTT,CASSRMEGAGEKLFF
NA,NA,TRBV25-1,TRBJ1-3,TGTGCCAGCAGTGAGTCCGGTTCTGGAAACACCATATATTTT,CASSESGSGNTIYF
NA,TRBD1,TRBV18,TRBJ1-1,TGTGCCAGCTCACCATTGGGACAGTTTGGGGACACTGAAGCTTTCTTT,CASSPLGQFGDTEAFF
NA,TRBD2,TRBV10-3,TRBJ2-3,TGTGCCATCAAACAACCTAGCGGGAGCGACCCCCCGGGGATACAGTATTTT,CAIKQPSGSDPPGIQYF
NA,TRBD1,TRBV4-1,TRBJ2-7,TGCGCCAGCAGCCAAGCAGGGGGCGGCTCGGGCTACGAGCAGTACTTC,CASSQAGGGSGYEQYF
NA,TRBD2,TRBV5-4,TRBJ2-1,TGTGCCAGCAGCTCCCTGACTAGCGGGAGGTACGAGCAGTTCTTC,CASSSLTSGRYEQFF
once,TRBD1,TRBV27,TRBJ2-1,TGTGCCAGCAGTCCCCTTTCCGGGACAGGGGGCTTCTACAATGAGCAGTTCTTC,CASSPLSGTGGFYNEQFF
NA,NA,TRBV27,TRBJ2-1,TGTGCCAGCAGTCCAGGTAGCGGCAGGGCAGAAGAGCAGTTCTTC,CASSPGSGRAEEQFF
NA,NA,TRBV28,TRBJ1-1,TGTGCCAGCAGTTTAGGGGCGAACACTGAAGCTTTCTTT,CASSLGANTEAFF
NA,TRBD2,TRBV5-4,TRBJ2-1,TGTGCCAGCAGCTTGACGAGGTCTGCGGGAGGCAATGAGCAGTTCTTC,CASSLTRSAGGNEQFF
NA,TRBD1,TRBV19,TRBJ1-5,TGTGCCAGTAGTGGTAGGGGGCGAAGTCAGCCCCAGCATTTT,CASSGRGRSQPQHF
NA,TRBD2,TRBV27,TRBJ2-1,TGTGCCAGCAGTTTTAATCCGCCCTCTAGCGGGGGAGCCTACAATGAGCAGTTCTTC,CASSFNPPSSGGAYNEQFF
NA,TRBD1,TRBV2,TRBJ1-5,TGTGCCAGCAGTTACAGACCCTCAGGGGGAGGCCCAAATCAGCCCCAGCATTTT,CASSYRPSGGGPNQPQHF
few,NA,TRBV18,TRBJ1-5,TGTGCCAGCTCACCGTCCCAGGGGAGAAACAATCAGCCCCAGCATTTT,CASSPSQGRNNQPQHF
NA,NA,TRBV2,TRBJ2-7,TGTGCCAGCAGCGGCTCCACGAGGGGGTTCTCCCAAACGGAGCAGTACTTC,CASSGSTRGFSQTEQYF
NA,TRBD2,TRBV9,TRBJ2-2,TGTGCCAGCAGCTTTACGCCCGGGACTAGTGAAACCGGGGAGCTGTTTTTT,CASSFTPGTSETGELFF
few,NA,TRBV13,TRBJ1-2,TGTGCCAGCAGTGGTAGTTCCTATGGCTACACCTTC,CASSGSSYGYTF
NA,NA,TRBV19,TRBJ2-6,TGTGCCAGTAGTATCATGAGCTCTGGGGCCAACGTCCTGACTTTC,CASSIMSSGANVLTF